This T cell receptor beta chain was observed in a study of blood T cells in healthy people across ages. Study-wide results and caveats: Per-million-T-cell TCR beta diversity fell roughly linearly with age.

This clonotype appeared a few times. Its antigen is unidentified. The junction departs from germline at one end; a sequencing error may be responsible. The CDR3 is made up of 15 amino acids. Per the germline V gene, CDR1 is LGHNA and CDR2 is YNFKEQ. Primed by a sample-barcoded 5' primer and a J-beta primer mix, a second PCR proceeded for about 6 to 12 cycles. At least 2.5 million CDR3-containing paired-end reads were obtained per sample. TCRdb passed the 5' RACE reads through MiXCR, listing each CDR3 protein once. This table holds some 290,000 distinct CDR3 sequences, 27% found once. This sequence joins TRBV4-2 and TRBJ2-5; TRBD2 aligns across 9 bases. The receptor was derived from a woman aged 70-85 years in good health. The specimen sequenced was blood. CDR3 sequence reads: CANSGTSLYRETQYF. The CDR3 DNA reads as TGTGCCAACAGCGGGACTAGCTTATACCGAGAGACCCAGTACTTC.